This T cell receptor beta chain was obtained from a study of cytomegalovirus exposure and HLA in healthy donors. The PCR made use of 60 Vbeta and 13 Jbeta primers. Here immunoSEQ multiplex PCR was the method, and the copy in TCRdb shows in-frame clones only, minus some. Seen here are about 98,000 clones, around four fifths observed once, and the top ten hold 2% to 3%. The CDR3 is made up of 16 amino acids. Trimming removed 5 bases at V and 4 bases at J, with 20 bases between. Germline CDR1 reads SGHTA; CDR2 reads FQGTGA. The chain joins TRBV7-3 to TRBJ2-5; D remains ambiguous. Sequencing used PBMCs. The TCR sequence derives from a man in his forties in good health and CMV-seronegative. CDR3 sequence (DNA): TGTGCCAGCAGCCTCCCCCCCTTCCTCATAGCAGAGACCCAGTACTTC. Its translation: CASSLPPFLIAETQYF.